This is a list of T cell receptor beta chains from one sample in a study of beta chain features in type 1 diabetes. Generated by immunoSEQ multiplex PCR, the TCRdb table keeps only in-frame clones and is missing some. The sample lists some 350,000 clones; 13% were seen once. Sequenced sample: naive CD4+ T cells from blood. These receptors all stem from a woman between 18 and 29 years old with type 1 diabetes. CDR3s include the opening cysteine and the closing phenylalanine or tryptophan. A D gene is named only where the DNA matches it firmly. Rows give clone size only sometimes, using once, few, many, or a class for an expanded clone.

size	J	D	V	DNA	CDR3
NA	TRBJ2-3	TRBD2	TRBV19	TGTGCCAGCAGACTAGCGGGGTCCCCCACAGATACGCAGTATTTT	CASRLAGSPTDTQYF
NA	TRBJ2-7	NA	TRBV10-3	TGTGCCACAGCGGCCGGGTCTCCCAGCGACGAGCAGTACTTC	CATAAGSPSDEQYF
NA	TRBJ2-1	NA	TRBV11-2	TGTGCCAGCAGCCTCAGACTAGTGACCTACAATGAGCAGTTCTTC	CASSLRLVTYNEQFF
few	TRBJ1-2	TRBD1	TRBV19	TGTGCCACTTTAGACCGGGGACAGCACCATGGCTACACCTTC	CATLDRGQHHGYTF
NA	TRBJ2-1	TRBD1	TRBV5-1	TGCGCCAGCAGTCCAAACACAGGGGATGGTGAGCAGTTCTTC	CASSPNTGDGEQFF
NA	TRBJ2-3	NA	TRBV4-3	TGCGCCAGCAGTCCTACCCCCGTCACAGATACGCAGTATTTT	CASSPTPVTDTQYF
NA	TRBJ2-3	NA	TRBV18	TGTGCCAGCTCACCATGGGAGGGCACAGATACGCAGTATTTT	CASSPWEGTDTQYF
NA	TRBJ2-3	NA	TRBV5-4	TGTGCCAGCAGCCCTGACAGGACAACGCAGTATTTT	CASSPDRTTQYF
NA	TRBJ1-2	TRBD1	TRBV29-1	TGCAGCGTTGCAGAGGACAGGGGGTATAGCTACACCTTC	CSVAEDRGYSYTF
NA	TRBJ2-5	NA	TRBV5-1	TGCGCCAGCAGCTTGGTTGGCAGTCCGGAGACCCAGTACTTC	CASSLVGSPETQYF
few	TRBJ2-6	TRBD1	TRBV5-1	TGCGCCAGCAGCTTGCCGCGACAGGGCGGTGGGGCCAACGTCCTGACTTTC	CASSLPRQGGGANVLTF
NA	TRBJ2-7	NA	TRBV19	TGTGCCAGTAGTATGGACACCTGGGGGCCCTACGAGCAGTACTTC	CASSMDTWGPYEQYF
few	TRBJ2-6	TRBD1	TRBV7-2	TGTGCCAGCAGTTGGACAGGGGGCACTGGGGCCAACGTCCTGACTTTC	CASSWTGGTGANVLTF
few	TRBJ2-3	TRBD2	TRBV27	TGTGCCAGCAGTTTCAGATATCCTAGCGGGAGAGGCACAGATACGCAGTATTTT	CASSFRYPSGRGTDTQYF
few	TRBJ2-3	NA	TRBV19	TGTGCCAGTAGTCACGCCGAGTCTAGCACAGATACGCAGTATTTT	CASSHAESSTDTQYF
few	TRBJ2-3	NA	TRBV30	TGTGCCTGGAGTGCAGGGAGCACAGATACGCAGTATTTT	CAWSAGSTDTQYF
NA	TRBJ2-1	TRBD1	TRBV19	TGTGCCAGTAGTATCAAGGGACAGGGGTCCGGGGATGAGCAGTTCTTC	CASSIKGQGSGDEQFF
few	TRBJ2-7	TRBD2	TRBV9	TGTGCCAGCAGCGTAGAATCGGGACTAGCGGACGAGCAGTACTTC	CASSVESGLADEQYF
NA	TRBJ2-5	NA	TRBV6-5	TGTGCCAGCAGCTGGTTGGGCTACCAAGAGACCCAGTACTTC	CASSWLGYQETQYF
NA	TRBJ2-3	NA	TRBV7-2	TGTGCCAGCAGCTTAGCGCCGGGGATAGACACAGATACGCAGTATTTT	CASSLAPGIDTDTQYF
few	TRBJ2-3	NA	TRBV11-2	TGTGCCAGCAGCTTAGACCTAGTAGGCACAGATACGCAGTATTTT	CASSLDLVGTDTQYF
NA	TRBJ1-2	TRBD1	TRBV29-1	TGCAGCGGGGGGACAGGAGGGTATGGCTACACCTTC	CSGGTGGYGYTF
NA	TRBJ2-3	TRBD2	TRBV30	TGTGCCTGGAGTGGGCCCCGGACTAGCCGCGCCCCCACAGATACGCAGTATTTT	CAWSGPRTSRAPTDTQYF
few	TRBJ1-2	NA	TRBV29-1	TGCAGCGTTGGGCCCGGCGGGCTGAACTATGGCTACACCTTC	CSVGPGGLNYGYTF
few	TRBJ1-1	TRBD1	TRBV6-5	TGTGCCAGCAGTTTGGGGCAGGGGGCAAGAGCTGAAGCTTTCTTT	CASSLGQGARAEAFF
NA	TRBJ2-5	NA	TRBV7-2	TGTGCCAGCAGCTTAGCCGCTCCGGGGAGTATCCAGTACTTC	CASSLAAPGSIQYF
few	TRBJ2-5	NA	TRBV6-5	TGTGCCAGCAGTGGCGAAGGACATAAGACCCAGTACTTC	CASSGEGHKTQYF
few	TRBJ1-1	NA	TRBV4-1	TGCGCCAGCAGCCGAGACACTGAAGCTTTCTTT	CASSRDTEAFF
few	TRBJ2-1	NA	TRBV19	TGTGCCAGTAGTACAGCGCTTGAGCAGTTCTTC	CASSTALEQFF
few	TRBJ2-5	TRBD1	TRBV11-3	TGTGCCAGCAGCAGGGACAGGGGGGAAGAGACCCAGTACTTC	CASSRDRGEETQYF
NA	TRBJ1-1	NA	TRBV9	TGTGCCAGCAGCGTAGGAGGCACTGAAGCTTTCTTT	CASSVGGTEAFF
few	TRBJ2-1	TRBD2	TRBV7-7	TGTGCCAGCAGCATCGGACTAGTTGGGGAGCAGTTCTTC	CASSIGLVGEQFF
few	TRBJ2-1	NA	TRBV7-6	TGTGCCAGCAGCCGTACAGTTAGCGACTACAATGAGCAGTTCTTC	CASSRTVSDYNEQFF
NA	TRBJ2-1	NA	TRBV30	TGTGCCTGGAGCGGAGTACAAGGAAATGAGCAGTTCTTC	CAWSGVQGNEQFF
NA	TRBJ2-1	TRBD2	TRBV11-3	TGTGCCAGCAGCTCTCAGCGGGGCCCCTACAATGAGCAGTTCTTC	CASSSQRGPYNEQFF